The 19 T cell receptor beta chains presented below share a single source sample, sequenced in a study of cytomegalovirus exposure and HLA in healthy donors. Libraries were prepared by immunoSEQ multiplex PCR; TCRdb keeps only in-frame clonotypes and omits some of them. The sample consists of 65,000 to 100,000 clones, roughly 93% of them appearing once. Sequencing used PBMCs. These receptors were obtained from a woman in her 30s in good health and CMV-seronegative.

J is TRBJ1-4 and V is TRBV4-1; 9 bases map to TRBD1. V was clipped by 8 bases and J by 13 bases; unmatched bases: 11. Germline V gene data show CDR1 as MGHRA and CDR2 as YSYEKL. The CDR3 has 13 amino acids. The CDR3 is CASSGTGFVGLFF. The CDR3 bases are TGCGCCAGCTCCGGGACAGGGTTCGTTGGACTGTTTTTT.

The chain recombines TRBV6-5 with TRBJ1-2; D call uncertain. V was clipped by 6 bases and J by 8 bases, with 16 bases between them. The CDR3 consists of 13 residues. Per germline, CDR1 MNHEY and CDR2 SVGAGI. The CDR3: CASSTGQAGGYTF. Written as DNA, the CDR3 is TGTGCCAGCAGCACCGGGCAGGCGGGGGGCTACACCTTC.

The genes are TRBV2 and TRBJ1-2; 10 bases are shared with TRBD1. The germline V gene has CDR1 SNHLY and CDR2 FYNNEI. The CDR3 runs 14 residues. Trimming took 6 bases from V and 6 from J; bases not matched to a gene: 7. The CDR3 loop reads CASRDRDRGHGYTF. The CDR3 nucleotides read TGTGCCAGCAGAGACCGGGACAGGGGCCATGGCTACACCTTC.

DNA for the CDR3: TGTGCCTGGAGTGTATGGTCTAGCGGGAGGGCCTGGGAGCAGTACTTC. Its translation: CAWSVWSSGRAWEQYF. This sequence joins TRBV30 and TRBJ2-7; TRBD2 agrees at 12 bases. CDR1 is GTSNPN, CDR2 SVGIG, per germline (reference sequence). The V gene end was trimmed by 0 bases and the J gene end by 7 bases; junction bases not matched to a gene: 10. The CDR3 runs 16 residues.

The CDR3 loop reads CSVEVDGSRDTQYF. The CDR3 region has the DNA TGCAGCGTTGAAGTCGACGGGAGTAGGGATACGCAGTATTTT. The V and J genes are TRBV29-1 and TRBJ2-3; tentative D call: TRBD2 (6 bases). The CDR3 is 14 residues long. With 1 base removed from V and 6 bases from J, the gap between germline ends came to 14 bases. Germline values: CDR1 SQVTM, CDR2 ANQGSEA.

The J gene is TRBJ1-1, the V gene TRBV4-2, with D possibly TRBD1 on 6 matching bases. The CDR3 has 15 amino acids. V was trimmed by 0 bases and J by 6 bases, leaving 14 bases between them. In germline, CDR1 is LGHNA, CDR2 YNFKEQ. DNA for the CDR3: TGTGCCAGCAGCCAAGATCTTGGGACAAGCGCTGAAGCTTTCTTT. Translation: CASSQDLGTSAEAFF.

This clone was seen only once. CDR3 coding DNA: TGTGCCAGCAGTGAAGGGCCAGCGGGGGACAATGAGCAGTTCTTC. Translation gives CASSEGPAGDNEQFF. V gene TRBV6-1 combines with J gene TRBJ2-1; 8 nucleotides match TRBD2. Germline V CDR1 and CDR2: MNHNS, SASEGT. CDR3 length: 15 amino acids. Trimming at V came to 1 base and at J to 5 bases, leaving 4 bases not matched to a gene.

This clone is a singleton in its sample. V and J are TRBV5-4 and TRBJ2-7; 7 nucleotides align to TRBD2. The CDR3 loop spans 16 amino acids. Germline CDR1 reads SGHNT; CDR2 reads YYREEE (reference sequence). After removal of 6 bases from V and 0 bases from J, the junction contained 12 bases not matched to a gene. Written as DNA, the CDR3 is TGTGCCAGCACCCCCGGTGGGAGCGGGACCTCCTACGAGCAGTACTTC. As protein: CASTPGGSGTSYEQYF.

The J gene is TRBJ2-7, the V gene TRBV4-2; TRBD1 matches at 7 bases. J gave up 0 bases and V 3 bases, and 11 bases lay outside the gene matches. The CDR3 is 17 residues long. Germline V gene lookup returns CDR1 LGHNA and CDR2 YNFKEQ. CDR3 nucleotide sequence: TGTGCCAGCAGCCAGGTCCCGGGACAGAGGAGCTCCTACGAGCAGTACTTC. It is translated as CASSQVPGQRSSYEQYF.

The chain is built from TRBV28 and TRBJ2-5, with 7 bases identical to TRBD1. This CDR3 has 15 residues. The trim removed 4 bases at V and 4 bases at J, leaving 9 bases unmatched. Looked up from germline, CDR1 is MDHEN and CDR2 is SYDVKM. CDR3 loop: CASSSQSNRGETQYF. The CDR3 DNA reads TGTGCCAGCAGTTCCCAATCCAACAGGGGAGAGACCCAGTACTTC.

The chain employs TRBV5-1 and TRBJ2-1; unclear D gene. CDR1 and CDR2 (germline): SGHRS, YFSETQ. The V end lost 5 bases, the J end lost 9 bases, and 6 bases lay between the germline ends. The CDR3 is 10 amino acids. The CDR3 sequence: CASSFLEQFF. Here the CDR3 DNA reads TGCGCCAGCAGTTTCCTTGAGCAGTTCTTC.

This clone was seen once. This chain links TRBV19 with TRBJ2-2; 10 nucleotides line up with TRBD2. Germline V lookup: CDR1 LNHDA, CDR2 SQIVND (reference sequence). This CDR3 comprises 15 residues. Trimming removed 9 bases from V and 4 bases from J; junction bases left unmatched: 8. The CDR3 here is CASAAAGGPTGELFF. DNA for the CDR3: TGTGCCAGCGCGGCAGCGGGGGGGCCCACCGGGGAGCTGTTTTTT. Using reference TRBV19 and TRBJ2-2 for the parts outside the CDR3, the full variable domain is DGGITQSPKYLFRKEGQNVTLSCEQNLNHDAMYWYRQDPGQGLRLIYYSQIVNDFQKGDIAEGYSVSREKKESFPLTVTSAQKNPTAFYLCASAAAGGPTGELFFGEGSRLTVL.

This chain connects TRBV9 to TRBJ2-2; tentatively, D is TRBD1 (6 bases). The CDR3 has 18 residues. V dropped 4 bases and J dropped 3 bases, with 22 bases sitting between them. CDR1 SGDLS and CDR2 YYNGEE come from the germline V gene. CDR3 nucleotide sequence: TGTGCCAGCAGCCCCCGGGGCAGGGGTTGGGGGTACACCGGGGAGCTGTTTTTT. It codes for CASSPRGRGWGYTGELFF.

This clone was picked up one time. The chain uses TRBV6-1 and TRBJ1-5; the D is unclear. The V end was cut by 4 bases, the J end by 4 bases, with 17 bases between. The CDR3 sequence is 16 residues long. The germline V gene has CDR1 MNHNS and CDR2 SASEGT. DNA of the CDR3: TGTGCCAGCAGTGTTCTAAGCCCGGTTTCTAATCAGCCCCAGCATTTT. This encodes CASSVLSPVSNQPQHF.

The chain has TRBV19 and TRBJ1-1; D remains unclear. This CDR3 spans 15 amino acids. V gave up 6 bases and J gave up 0 bases, with 14 bases separating them. Germline V gene data show CDR1 as LNHDA and CDR2 as SQIVND (reference sequence). CDR3 in DNA: TGTGCCAGTAGCTCCCGGAGAGTGGTGAACACTGAAGCTTTCTTT. Residues: CASSSRRVVNTEAFF.

This chain joins TRBV6-1 and TRBJ1-5; perhaps TRBD1 as D (5 bases). Germline CDR1 and CDR2: MNHNS and SASEGT. The germline V and J ends were trimmed by 2 bases and 4 bases, with 15 bases remaining between them. The CDR3 consists of 16 residues. In DNA, the CDR3 is TGTGCCAGCAGTGAAATCGGGGGAATGGGGAATCAGCCCCAGCATTTT. Protein: CASSEIGGMGNQPQHF.

The rearrangement joins TRBV28 to TRBJ1-1; D gene unclear. This CDR3 spans 14 amino acids. Germline V gene data show CDR1 as MDHEN and CDR2 as SYDVKM. V was shortened by 2 bases and J by 0 bases, with 7 bases between the two germline ends. CDR3 sequence (DNA): TGTGCCAGCAGTTTACTGTCGTTGAACACTGAAGCTTTCTTT. Translation gives CASSLLSLNTEAFF.

This sequence joins TRBV10-2 and TRBJ1-4; 9 bases are a match to TRBD1. Trimming at V came to 0 bases and at J to 8 bases, leaving 4 bases not matched to a gene. The CDR3 is 15 amino acids. Germline CDR1 reads WSHSY; CDR2 reads SAAADI. Here the CDR3 DNA reads TGCGCCAGCAGTGAGTCGGGACAGGGTTTCGAAAAACTGTTTTTT. This codes for CASSESGQGFEKLFF.

The CDR3 coding sequence is TGTGCCAGCAGCTTGGGACAGCCGAACACCGGGGAGCTGTTTTTT. It yields the protein CASSLGQPNTGELFF. V and J are TRBV5-5 and TRBJ2-2; maybe TRBD1 (5 bases). This CDR3 spans 15 amino acids. The V end was cut by 0 bases, the J end by 0 bases, with 6 bases between. Germline V lookup: CDR1 SGHKS, CDR2 YYEKEE (reference sequence).